This T cell receptor (beta chain) was documented in a study of shared clonotypes between healthy human individuals. Profiled with immunoSEQ multiplex PCR; TCRdb holds only in-frame clones, not every one. This table has over 2 million clones, around 95% appearing once. In the case of this clone: Its antigen remains unidentified.

Overall study results and limits: Sampling included only blood; tissue repertoires likely differ. Naive CD4 clonotypes were shared across a few donors at 4% to 5%. The genetic and exposure-history diversity represented was limited by few donors.

The CDR3 runs 15 residues. Germline V gene sequence: CDR1 SGHAT, CDR2 FQNNGV. The ends were cut back, 4 bases at V and 0 bases at J, with 12 bases in the middle. The specimen sequenced was naive CD4+ T cells sorted from blood. Indicated subset: CD45RA+ positively selected. The chain recombines TRBV11-2 with TRBJ1-1, with D uncertain. The TCR comes from a man between 18 and 35 years old in good health. CDR3 nucleotide sequence: TGTGCCAGCAGCTCGTACCAACGTCTGAACACTGAAGCTTTCTTT. Translating it yields CASSSYQRLNTEAFF.